This T cell receptor beta chain was profiled in a study of early T cells in non-severe SARS-CoV-2 infection. On the study more broadly: Whole-blood bulk RNA, unsorted, was sequenced, and chains were unpaired. Findings and caveats of the study: Clonotype matching in VDJdb favored anti-spike CD8 responses and did not capture private and CD4 specificities.

For this clonotype: Its cognate antigen is unknown.

Molecules of cDNA were individually given unique molecular identifiers that were attached to them. TCRdb reprocessed the 5' RACE reads with MiXCR, giving one entry per CDR3 protein. The sample comprises approximately 80,000 distinct CDR3 sequences, approximately 10% of which are singletons, and 12% rests with the top ten. The material sequenced was whole blood, taken at baseline. The receptor was derived from an adult who was a healthcare worker with PCR-confirmed SARS-CoV-2 infection or an uninfected control (not recorded which).

The CDR3 DNA follows: TGTGCCAGCAGCCAGGGTGCCGGGGAGCTGTTTTTT. Its translation is CASSQGAGELFF. This rearrangement joins TRBV3-1 to TRBJ2-2; no definite D call. Germline CDR1 is LGHDT and CDR2 is YNNKEL (reference sequence). The CDR3 length is 12 residues. V was clipped by 3 bases and J by 6 bases, with 5 bases between them.